The source of this T cell receptor (beta chain) is a study of T cell responses to AZD1222 COVID-19 vaccine. Study background: Doses given second, at about 4 or about 12 weeks, were pooled. General study points: Donors were chiefly white British, with a greater number of females, and clonal diversity was perhaps underestimated. After the peak T cell response, and only then, were repertoires sampled.

The repertoire was sequenced with immunoSEQ multiplex PCR; TCRdb's copy has only in-frame clones and lacks some. Among about 100,000 clones, 80% to 95% were seen once, and the ten largest hold 1.7%. Germline lookup yields CDR1 ENHRY and CDR2 SYGVKD. The CDR3 contains 15 residues. Trimming pared 4 bases from V and 4 bases from J, leaving 11 bases between. Notes on this clone: Its antigen is unidentified.

This clonotype originated in an adult in good health. The rearrangement links TRBV10-3 to TRBJ2-6; weak D call: TRBD1 (6 bases). The material was peripheral blood, obtained on day 0 of AZD1222 vaccination. CDR3 protein: CAISGQAVGANVLTF. CDR3 in DNA: TGTGCCATCAGTGGACAGGCGGTCGGGGCCAACGTCCTGACTTTC.